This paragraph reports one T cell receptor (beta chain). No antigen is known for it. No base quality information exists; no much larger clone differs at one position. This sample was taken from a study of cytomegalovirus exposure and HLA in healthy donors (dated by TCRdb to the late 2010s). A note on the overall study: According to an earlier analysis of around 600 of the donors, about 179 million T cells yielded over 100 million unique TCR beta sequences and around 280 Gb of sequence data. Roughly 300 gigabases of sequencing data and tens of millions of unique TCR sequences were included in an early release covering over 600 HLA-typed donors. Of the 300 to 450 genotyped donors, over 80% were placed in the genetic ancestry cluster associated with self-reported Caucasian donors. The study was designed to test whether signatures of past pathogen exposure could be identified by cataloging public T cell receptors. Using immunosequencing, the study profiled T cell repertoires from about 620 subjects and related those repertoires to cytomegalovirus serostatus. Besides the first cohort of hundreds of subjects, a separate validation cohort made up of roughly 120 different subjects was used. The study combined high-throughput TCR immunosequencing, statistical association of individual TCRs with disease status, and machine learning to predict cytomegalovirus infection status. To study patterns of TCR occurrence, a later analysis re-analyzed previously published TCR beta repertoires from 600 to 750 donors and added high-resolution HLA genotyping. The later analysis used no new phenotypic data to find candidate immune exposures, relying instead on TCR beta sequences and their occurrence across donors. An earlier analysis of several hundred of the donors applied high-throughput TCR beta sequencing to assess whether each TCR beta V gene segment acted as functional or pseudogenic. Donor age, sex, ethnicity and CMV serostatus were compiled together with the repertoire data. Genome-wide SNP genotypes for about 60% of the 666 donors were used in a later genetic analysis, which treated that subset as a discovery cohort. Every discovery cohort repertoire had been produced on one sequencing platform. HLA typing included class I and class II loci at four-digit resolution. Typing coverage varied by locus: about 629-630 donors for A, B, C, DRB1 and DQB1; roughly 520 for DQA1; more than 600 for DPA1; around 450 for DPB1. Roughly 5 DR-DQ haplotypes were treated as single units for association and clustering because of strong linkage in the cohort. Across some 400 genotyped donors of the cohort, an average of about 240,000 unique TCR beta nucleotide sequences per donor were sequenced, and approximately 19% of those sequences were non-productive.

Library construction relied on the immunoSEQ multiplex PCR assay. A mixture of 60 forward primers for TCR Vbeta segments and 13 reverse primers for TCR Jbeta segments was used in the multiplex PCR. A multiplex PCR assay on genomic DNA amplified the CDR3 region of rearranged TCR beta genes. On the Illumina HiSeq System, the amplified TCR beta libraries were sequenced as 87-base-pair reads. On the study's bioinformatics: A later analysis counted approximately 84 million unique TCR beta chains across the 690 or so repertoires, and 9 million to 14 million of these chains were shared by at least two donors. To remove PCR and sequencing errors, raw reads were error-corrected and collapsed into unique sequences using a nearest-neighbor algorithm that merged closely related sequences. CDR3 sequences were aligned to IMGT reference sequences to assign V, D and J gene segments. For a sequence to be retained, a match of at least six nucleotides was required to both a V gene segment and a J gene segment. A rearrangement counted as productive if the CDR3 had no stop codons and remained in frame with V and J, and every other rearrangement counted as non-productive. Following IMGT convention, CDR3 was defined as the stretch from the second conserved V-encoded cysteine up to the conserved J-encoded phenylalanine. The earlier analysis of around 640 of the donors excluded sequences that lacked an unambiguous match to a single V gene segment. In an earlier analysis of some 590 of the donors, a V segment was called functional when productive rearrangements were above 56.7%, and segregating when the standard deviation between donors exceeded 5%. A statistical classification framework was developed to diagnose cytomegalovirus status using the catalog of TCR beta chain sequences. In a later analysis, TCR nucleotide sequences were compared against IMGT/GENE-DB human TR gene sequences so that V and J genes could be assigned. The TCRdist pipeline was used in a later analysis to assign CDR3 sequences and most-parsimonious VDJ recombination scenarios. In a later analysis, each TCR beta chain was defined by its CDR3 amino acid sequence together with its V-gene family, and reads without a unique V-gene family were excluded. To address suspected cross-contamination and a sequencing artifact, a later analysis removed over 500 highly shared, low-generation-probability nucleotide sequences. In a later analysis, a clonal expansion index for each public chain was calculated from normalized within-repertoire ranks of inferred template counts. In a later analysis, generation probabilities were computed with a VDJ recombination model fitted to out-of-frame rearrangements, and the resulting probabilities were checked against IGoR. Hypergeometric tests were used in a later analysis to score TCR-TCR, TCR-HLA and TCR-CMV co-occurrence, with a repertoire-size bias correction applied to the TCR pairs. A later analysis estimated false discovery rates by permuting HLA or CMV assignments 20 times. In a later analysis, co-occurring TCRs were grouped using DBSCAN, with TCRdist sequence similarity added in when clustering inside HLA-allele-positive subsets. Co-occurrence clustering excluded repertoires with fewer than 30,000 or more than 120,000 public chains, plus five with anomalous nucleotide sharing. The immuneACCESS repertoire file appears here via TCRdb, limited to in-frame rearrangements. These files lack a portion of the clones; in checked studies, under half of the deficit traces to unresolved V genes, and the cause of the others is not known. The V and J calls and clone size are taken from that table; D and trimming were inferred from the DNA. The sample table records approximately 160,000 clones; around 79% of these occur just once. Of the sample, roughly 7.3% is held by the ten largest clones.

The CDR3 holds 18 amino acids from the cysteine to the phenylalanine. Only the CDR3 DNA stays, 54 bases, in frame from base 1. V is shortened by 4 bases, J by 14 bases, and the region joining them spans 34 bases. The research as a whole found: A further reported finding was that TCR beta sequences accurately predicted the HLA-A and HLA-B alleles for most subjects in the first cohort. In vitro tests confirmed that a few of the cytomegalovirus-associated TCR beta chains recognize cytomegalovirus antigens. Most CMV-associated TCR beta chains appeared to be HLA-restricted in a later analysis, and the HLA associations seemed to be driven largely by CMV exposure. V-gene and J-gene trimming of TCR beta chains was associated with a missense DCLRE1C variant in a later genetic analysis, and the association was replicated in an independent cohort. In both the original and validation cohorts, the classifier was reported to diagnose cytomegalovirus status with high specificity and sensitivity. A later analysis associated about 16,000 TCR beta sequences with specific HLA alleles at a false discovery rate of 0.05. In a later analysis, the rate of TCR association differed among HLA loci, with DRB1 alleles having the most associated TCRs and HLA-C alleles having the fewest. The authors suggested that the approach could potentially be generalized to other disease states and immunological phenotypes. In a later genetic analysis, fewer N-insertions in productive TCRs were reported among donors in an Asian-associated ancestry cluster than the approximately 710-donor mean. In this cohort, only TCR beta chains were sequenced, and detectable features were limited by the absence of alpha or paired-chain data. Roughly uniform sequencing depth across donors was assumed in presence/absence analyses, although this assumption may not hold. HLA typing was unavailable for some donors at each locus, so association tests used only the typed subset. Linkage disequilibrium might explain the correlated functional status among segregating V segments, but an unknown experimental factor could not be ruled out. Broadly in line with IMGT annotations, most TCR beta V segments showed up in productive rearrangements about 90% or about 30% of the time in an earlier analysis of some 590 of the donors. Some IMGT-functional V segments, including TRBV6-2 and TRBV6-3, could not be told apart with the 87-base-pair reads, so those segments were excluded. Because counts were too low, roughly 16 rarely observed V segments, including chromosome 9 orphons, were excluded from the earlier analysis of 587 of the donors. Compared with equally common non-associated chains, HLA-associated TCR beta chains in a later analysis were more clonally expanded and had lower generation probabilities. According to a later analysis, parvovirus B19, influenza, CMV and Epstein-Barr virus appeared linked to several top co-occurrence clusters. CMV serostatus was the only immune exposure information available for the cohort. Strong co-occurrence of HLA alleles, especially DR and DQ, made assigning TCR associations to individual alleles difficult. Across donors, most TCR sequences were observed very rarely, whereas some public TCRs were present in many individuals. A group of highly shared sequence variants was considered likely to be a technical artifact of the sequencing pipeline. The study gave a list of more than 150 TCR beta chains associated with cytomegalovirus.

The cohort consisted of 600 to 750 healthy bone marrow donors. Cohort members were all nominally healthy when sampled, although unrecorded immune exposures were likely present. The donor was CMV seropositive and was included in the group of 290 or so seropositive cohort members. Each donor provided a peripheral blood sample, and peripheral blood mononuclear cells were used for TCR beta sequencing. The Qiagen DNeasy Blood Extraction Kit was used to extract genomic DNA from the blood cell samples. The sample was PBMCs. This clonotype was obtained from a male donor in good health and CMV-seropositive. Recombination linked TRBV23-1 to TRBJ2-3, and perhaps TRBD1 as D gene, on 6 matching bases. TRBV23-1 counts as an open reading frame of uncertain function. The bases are TGCGCCAGCAGTCGCTTGTCAGGGGAAACCTCCGGGCAACCCTCCCCGTATTTT. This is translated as CASSRLSGETSGQPSPYF.